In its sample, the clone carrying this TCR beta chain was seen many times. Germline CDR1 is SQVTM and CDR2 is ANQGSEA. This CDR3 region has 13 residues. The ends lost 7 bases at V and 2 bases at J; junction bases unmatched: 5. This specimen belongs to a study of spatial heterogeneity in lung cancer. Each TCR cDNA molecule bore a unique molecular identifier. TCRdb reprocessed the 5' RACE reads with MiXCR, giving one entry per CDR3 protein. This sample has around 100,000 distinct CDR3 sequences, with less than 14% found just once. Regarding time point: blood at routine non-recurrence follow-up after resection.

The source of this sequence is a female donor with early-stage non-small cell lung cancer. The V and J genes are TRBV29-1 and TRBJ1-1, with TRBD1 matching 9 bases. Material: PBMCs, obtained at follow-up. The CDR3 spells CSARDRVNTEAFF. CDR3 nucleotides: TGCAGCGCCCGGGACAGGGTCAACACTGAAGCTTTCTTT.